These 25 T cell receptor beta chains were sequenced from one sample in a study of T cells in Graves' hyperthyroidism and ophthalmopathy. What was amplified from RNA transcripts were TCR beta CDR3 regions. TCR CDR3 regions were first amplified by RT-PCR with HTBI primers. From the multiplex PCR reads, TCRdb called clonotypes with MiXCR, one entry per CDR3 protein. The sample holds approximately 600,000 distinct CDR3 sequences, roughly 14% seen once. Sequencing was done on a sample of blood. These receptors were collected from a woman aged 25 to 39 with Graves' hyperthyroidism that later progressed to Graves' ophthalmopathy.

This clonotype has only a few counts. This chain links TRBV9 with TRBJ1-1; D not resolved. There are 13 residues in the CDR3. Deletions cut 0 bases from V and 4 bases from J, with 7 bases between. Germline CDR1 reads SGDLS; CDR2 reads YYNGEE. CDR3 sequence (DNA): TGTGCCAGCAGCGTAGATGTGGGCACTGAAGCTTTCTTT. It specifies CASSVDVGTEAFF.

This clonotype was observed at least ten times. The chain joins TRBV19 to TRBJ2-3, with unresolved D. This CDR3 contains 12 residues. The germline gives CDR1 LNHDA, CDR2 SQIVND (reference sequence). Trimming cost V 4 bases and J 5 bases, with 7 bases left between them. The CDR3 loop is CASSTPRDTQYF. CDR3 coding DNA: TGTGCCAGTAGTACCCCGAGAGATACGCAGTATTTT.

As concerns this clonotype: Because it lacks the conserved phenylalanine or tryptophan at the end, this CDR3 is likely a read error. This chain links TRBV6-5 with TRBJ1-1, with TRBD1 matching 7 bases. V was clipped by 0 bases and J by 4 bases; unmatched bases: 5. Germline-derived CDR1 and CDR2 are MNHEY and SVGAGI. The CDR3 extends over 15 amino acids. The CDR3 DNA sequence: TGTGCCAGCAGTTACTCGCAACAGGGGAGCACTGAAGCTTTCGTT. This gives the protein CASSYSQQGSTEAFV.

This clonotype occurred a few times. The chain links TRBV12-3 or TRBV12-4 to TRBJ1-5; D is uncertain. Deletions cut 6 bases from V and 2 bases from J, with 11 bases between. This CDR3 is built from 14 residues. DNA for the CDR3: TGTGCCAGCAGACCTGGACGGGGCAATCAGCCCCAGCATTTT. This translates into CASRPGRGNQPQHF.

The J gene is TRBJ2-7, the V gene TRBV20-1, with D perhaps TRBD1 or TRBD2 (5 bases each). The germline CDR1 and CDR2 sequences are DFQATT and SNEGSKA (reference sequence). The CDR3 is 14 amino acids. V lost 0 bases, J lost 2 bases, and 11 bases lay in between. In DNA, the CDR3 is TGCAGTGCTAGAGACGGGGCCGGAGCCTACGAGCAGTACTTC. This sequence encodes CSARDGAGAYEQYF.

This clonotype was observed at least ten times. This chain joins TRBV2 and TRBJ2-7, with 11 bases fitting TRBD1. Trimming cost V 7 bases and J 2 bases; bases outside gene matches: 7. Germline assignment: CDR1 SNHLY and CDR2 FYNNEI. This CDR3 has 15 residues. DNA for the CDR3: TGTGCCAGCAACCCATCGGGACAGGGGGCCTACGAGCAGTACTTC. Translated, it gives CASNPSGQGAYEQYF.

CDR3 protein: CASSFVRIGELFF. The CDR3 coding sequence is TGTGCCAGCAGTTTCGTGAGGATCGGGGAGCTGTTTTTT. The V gene is TRBV12-3 or TRBV12-4, the J gene TRBJ2-2; D is unresolved. Trimming removed 3 bases from V and 7 bases from J, with 9 bases in between. The CDR3 covers 13 residues.

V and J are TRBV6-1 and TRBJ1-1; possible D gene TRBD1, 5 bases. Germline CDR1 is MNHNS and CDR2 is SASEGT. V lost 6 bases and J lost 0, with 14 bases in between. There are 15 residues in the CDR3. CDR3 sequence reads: CASRPGGAMNTEAFF. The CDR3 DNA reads TGTGCCAGCAGGCCCGGCGGGGCGATGAACACTGAAGCTTTCTTT.

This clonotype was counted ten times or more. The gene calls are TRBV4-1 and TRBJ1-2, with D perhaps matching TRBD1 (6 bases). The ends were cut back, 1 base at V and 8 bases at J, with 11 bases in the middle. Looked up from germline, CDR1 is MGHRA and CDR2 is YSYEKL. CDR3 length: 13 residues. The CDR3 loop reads CASSQGGQRGYTF. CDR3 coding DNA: TGCGCCAGCAGCCAAGGGGGGCAGCGGGGCTACACCTTC.

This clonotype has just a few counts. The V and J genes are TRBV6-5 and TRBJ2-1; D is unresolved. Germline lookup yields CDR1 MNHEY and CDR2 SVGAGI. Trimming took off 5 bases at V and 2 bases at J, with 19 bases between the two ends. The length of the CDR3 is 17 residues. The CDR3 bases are TGTGCCAGCAGTAACCCTGGGCTAGTCCAAACCTACAATGAGCAGTTCTTC. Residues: CASSNPGLVQTYNEQFF.

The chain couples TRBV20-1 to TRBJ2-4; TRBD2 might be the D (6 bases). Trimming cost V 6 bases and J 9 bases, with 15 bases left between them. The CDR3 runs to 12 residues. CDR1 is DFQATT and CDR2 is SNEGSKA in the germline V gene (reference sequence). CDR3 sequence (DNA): TGCAGTGCCGAGGACTACTCACCCATTCAGTACTTC. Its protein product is CSAEDYSPIQYF.

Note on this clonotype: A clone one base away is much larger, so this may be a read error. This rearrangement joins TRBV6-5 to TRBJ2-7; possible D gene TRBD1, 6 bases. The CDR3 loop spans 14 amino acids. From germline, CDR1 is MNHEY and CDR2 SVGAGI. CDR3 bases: TGTGTCAGCAGTTCCGGACAGCTCATGTACGAGCAGTACTTC. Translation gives CVSSSGQLMYEQYF.

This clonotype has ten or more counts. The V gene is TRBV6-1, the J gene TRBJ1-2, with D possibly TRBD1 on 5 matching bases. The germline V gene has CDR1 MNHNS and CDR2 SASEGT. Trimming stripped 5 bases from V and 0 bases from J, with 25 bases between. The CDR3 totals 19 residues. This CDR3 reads CASSPSYPTASPANYGYTF. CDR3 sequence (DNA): TGTGCCAGCAGTCCCTCCTACCCGACAGCCTCCCCAGCTAACTATGGCTACACCTTC.

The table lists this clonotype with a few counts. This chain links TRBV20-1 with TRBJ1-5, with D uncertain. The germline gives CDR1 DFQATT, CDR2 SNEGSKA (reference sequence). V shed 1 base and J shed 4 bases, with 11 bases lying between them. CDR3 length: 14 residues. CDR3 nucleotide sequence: TGCAGTGCTAGAGTTGATGTGGGAAATCAGCCCCAGCATTTT. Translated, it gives CSARVDVGNQPQHF.

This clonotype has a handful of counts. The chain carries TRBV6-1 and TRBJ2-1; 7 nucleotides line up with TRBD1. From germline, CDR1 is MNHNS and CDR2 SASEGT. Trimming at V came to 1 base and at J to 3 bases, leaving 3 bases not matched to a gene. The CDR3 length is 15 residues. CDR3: CASSEVGGFYNEQFF. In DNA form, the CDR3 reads TGTGCCAGCAGTGAAGTAGGGGGCTTCTACAATGAGCAGTTCTTC.

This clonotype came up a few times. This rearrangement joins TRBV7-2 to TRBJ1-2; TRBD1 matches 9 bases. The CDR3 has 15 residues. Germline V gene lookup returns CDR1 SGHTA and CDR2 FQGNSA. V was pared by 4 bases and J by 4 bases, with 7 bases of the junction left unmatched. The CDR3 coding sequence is TGTGCCAGCAGCTCTTCGACAGGGGGAGCCTATGGCTACACCTTC. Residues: CASSSSTGGAYGYTF.

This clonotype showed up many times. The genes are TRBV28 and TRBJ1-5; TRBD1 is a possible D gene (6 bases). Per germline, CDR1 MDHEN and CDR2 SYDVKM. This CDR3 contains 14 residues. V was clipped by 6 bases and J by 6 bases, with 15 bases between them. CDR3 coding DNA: TGTGCCAGCAGCCCGAGTTTGGGGGCTCAGCCCCAGCATTTT. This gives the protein CASSPSLGAQPQHF.

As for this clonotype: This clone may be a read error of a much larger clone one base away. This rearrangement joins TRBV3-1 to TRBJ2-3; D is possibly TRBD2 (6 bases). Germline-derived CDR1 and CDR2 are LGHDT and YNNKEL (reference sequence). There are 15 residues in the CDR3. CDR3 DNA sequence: TGTGCCAGCAGCCAAGCGGCGGGAACCACAGATACGCAGTGTTTT. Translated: CASSQAAGTTDTQCF.

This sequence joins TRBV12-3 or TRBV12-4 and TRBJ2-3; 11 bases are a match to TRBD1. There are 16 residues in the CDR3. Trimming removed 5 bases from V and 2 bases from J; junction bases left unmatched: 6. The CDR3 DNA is TGTGCCAGCAGTCACGGGACAGGGGGTGTCACAGATACGCAGTATTTT. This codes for CASSHGTGGVTDTQYF.

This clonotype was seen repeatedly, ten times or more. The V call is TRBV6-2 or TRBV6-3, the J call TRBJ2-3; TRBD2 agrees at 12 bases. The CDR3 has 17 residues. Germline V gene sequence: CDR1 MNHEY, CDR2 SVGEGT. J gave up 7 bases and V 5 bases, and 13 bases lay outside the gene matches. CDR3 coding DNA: TGTGCCAGCAGTCCCCCATCCGGGACTAGCGGGTTCTATACGCAGTATTTT. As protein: CASSPPSGTSGFYTQYF.

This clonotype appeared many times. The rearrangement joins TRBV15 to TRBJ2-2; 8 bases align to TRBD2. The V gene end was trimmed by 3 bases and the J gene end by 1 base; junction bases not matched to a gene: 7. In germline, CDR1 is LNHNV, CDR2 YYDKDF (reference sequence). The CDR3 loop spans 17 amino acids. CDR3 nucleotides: TGTGCCACCAGCAGGGATAGCGGGGCGCTGAACACCGGGGAGCTGTTTTTT. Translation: CATSRDSGALNTGELFF.

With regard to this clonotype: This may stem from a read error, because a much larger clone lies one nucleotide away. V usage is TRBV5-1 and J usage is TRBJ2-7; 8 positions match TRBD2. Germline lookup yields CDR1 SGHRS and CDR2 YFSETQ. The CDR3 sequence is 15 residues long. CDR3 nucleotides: TGCGCCAGCAGCCTATATACCGGGACTAGTCGCGAGCAGTGCTTC. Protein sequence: CASSLYTGTSREQCF.

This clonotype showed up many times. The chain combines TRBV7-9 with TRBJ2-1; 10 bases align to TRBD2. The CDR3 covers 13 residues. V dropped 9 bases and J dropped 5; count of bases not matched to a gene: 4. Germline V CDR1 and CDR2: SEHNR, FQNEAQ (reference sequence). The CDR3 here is CASNGLADNEQFF. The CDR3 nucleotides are TGTGCCAGTAACGGACTAGCGGACAATGAGCAGTTCTTC. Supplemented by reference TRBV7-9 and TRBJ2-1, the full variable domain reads DTGVSQNPRHKITKRGQNVTFRCDPISEHNRLYWYRQTLGQGPEFLTYFQNEAQLEKSRLLSDRFSAERPKGSFSTLEIQRTEQGDSAMYLCASNGLADNEQFFGPGTRLTVL.

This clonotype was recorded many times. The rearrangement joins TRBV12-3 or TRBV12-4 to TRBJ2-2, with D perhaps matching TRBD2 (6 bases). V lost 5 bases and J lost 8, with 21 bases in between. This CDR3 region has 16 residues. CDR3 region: CASSPSGERGRGELFF. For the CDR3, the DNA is TGTGCCAGCAGTCCTTCGGGGGAGAGGGGCCGTGGGGAGCTGTTTTTT.

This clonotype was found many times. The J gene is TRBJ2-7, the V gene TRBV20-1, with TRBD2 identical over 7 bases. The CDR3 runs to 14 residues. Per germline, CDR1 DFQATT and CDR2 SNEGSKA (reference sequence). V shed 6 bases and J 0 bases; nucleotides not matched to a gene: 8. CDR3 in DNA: TGCAGTGCCACTTTGCGGGAGATCTCCTACGAGCAGTACTTC. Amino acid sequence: CSATLREISYEQYF.